The rows below give T cell receptor beta chains drawn from one sample of a study of preoperative IRX-2 immunotherapy in early breast cancer. Assay: immunoSEQ multiplex PCR; the TCRdb copy retains only in-frame clones and omits some. The table shows about 3,400 clones, with approximately 79% occurring only once. Here the sequenced sample was tumor tissue, taken after IRX-2 immunotherapy. Receptors originate from a human donor with breast cancer. The CDR3 runs from the conserved cysteine through the conserved F or W. A D gene is named only where the DNA matches it firmly. Only part of the rows carry a size: once, few, many, or a class if the clone is expanded.

D | size | J | V | DNA | CDR3
TRBD1 | . | TRBJ2-3 | TRBV19 | TGTGCCAGTAGCCTCGGGACAGCTCTTTACACAGATACGCAGTATTTT | CASSLGTALYTDTQYF
TRBD2 | . | TRBJ2-7 | TRBV28 | TGTGCCAGCAGTGGGGTGACTAGCGGGAGTTACGAGCAGTACTTC | CASSGVTSGSYEQYF
. | . | TRBJ1-1 | TRBV11-3 | TGTGCCAGCAGCTTGTGGGAGGGAGGCTCTGAAGCTTTCTTT | CASSLWEGGSEAFF
. | . | TRBJ2-7 | TRBV10-2 | TGCGCCAGCAAGGGGGATAGTTCCGACGAGCAGTACTTC | CASKGDSSDEQYF
. | . | TRBJ1-2 | TRBV11-3 | TGTGCCAGCAGCTTGGTAGGGGGTATGAGTGGCTACACCTTC | CASSLVGGMSGYTF
. | . | TRBJ2-5 | TRBV14 | TGTGCCAGCAGCCCCTTCCAAGAGACCCAGTACTTC | CASSPFQETQYF
. | . | TRBJ1-4 | TRBV28 | TGTGCCAGCAGTTTCCGGCCTTGGCGAACAGTAATAGAAAAACTGTTTTTT | CASSFRPWRTVIEKLFF
. | few | TRBJ1-5 | TRBV19 | TGTGCCAGTAGTATTTGGGAACCGATGGGCAATCAGCCCCAGCATTTT | CASSIWEPMGNQPQHF
. | . | TRBJ1-2 | TRBV28 | TGTGCCAGCAGTTTTTGGGGGGCTGTGGTCCATGGCTACACCTTC | CASSFWGAVVHGYTF
. | . | TRBJ1-1 | TRBV9 | TGTGCCAGCAGCGTAGATCGGGGGATGGGGAACACTGAAGCTTTCTTT | CASSVDRGMGNTEAFF
. | . | TRBJ2-3 | TRBV6-8 | TGTGCCAGCAGTTACTCGACAGGCGGTGGGGCAGATACGCAGTATTTT | CASSYSTGGGADTQYF
. | . | TRBJ1-2 | TRBV6-8 | TGTGCCAGCAGTTACGACAGTAACTATGGCTACACCTTC | CASSYDSNYGYTF
. | . | TRBJ1-2 | TRBV10-2 | TGCGCCAGCAGTGAGGGGAGCTATGGCTACACCTTC | CASSEGSYGYTF
. | . | TRBJ1-4 | TRBV5-1 | TGCGCCAGCAGCCCTCACGGCCGTGGAGAAAAACTGTTTTTT | CASSPHGRGEKLFF
. | . | TRBJ1-1 | TRBV11-3 | TGTGCCAGCAGCTTAGGGCAGTGGACAACTGAAGCTTTCTTT | CASSLGQWTTEAFF
. | once | TRBJ2-1 | TRBV7-1 | TGTGCCAGCAGCCCTCCCGGGAACAATGAGCAGTTCTTC | CASSPPGNNEQFF
. | . | TRBJ1-5 | TRBV6-1 | TGTGCCAGCAGTGAAGATCGGCAGGGGTGGCAGCCCCAGCATTTT | CASSEDRQGWQPQHF
. | . | TRBJ1-5 | TRBV10-3 | TGTGCCATCAGTGAGCGGGTCCACCCGGAGCAGCCCCAGCATTTT | CAISERVHPEQPQHF
TRBD1 | few | TRBJ1-2 | TRBV7-1 | TGTGCCAGCACCGCTTACAGGGGAGGAGGCTACACCTTC | CASTAYRGGGYTF
. | . | TRBJ1-1 | TRBV18 | TGTGCCAGCTCAAACGGAGTTGACACTGAAGCTTTCTTT | CASSNGVDTEAFF
TRBD1 | . | TRBJ1-5 | TRBV30 | TGTGCCTGGAGTGGAGGGACAGGATATCAGCCCCAGCATTTT | CAWSGGTGYQPQHF
TRBD1 | few | TRBJ2-7 | TRBV28 | TGTGCCAGCACCCCCGGGACAGTCTCATACGAGCAGTACTTC | CASTPGTVSYEQYF
. | . | TRBJ2-1 | TRBV18 | TGTGCCAGCTCACCACAATGGCAGAACAATGAGCAGTTCTTC | CASSPQWQNNEQFF
TRBD1 | . | TRBJ1-2 | TRBV28 | TGTGCCAGCAGTTTAATGAGGACAGGAAGCTACACCTTC | CASSLMRTGSYTF
TRBD1 | . | TRBJ1-2 | TRBV28 | TGTGCCAGCAGTAACCCGACAGGGGGCTCCTATGGCTACACCTTC | CASSNPTGGSYGYTF
TRBD1 | . | TRBJ1-2 | TRBV28 | TGTGCCAGCAGTTTACAGGGGGTCGGCTATGGCTACACCTTC | CASSLQGVGYGYTF
. | once | TRBJ2-7 | TRBV10-2 | TGCGCCAGCAGTGAGAGGAGGGACCCCTACGAGCAGTACTTC | CASSERRDPYEQYF
TRBD2 | few | TRBJ2-2 | TRBV6-8 | TGTGCCAGCAGTTACGAGGGACTAGCGACCGGGGAGCTGTTTTTT | CASSYEGLATGELFF
TRBD2 | . | TRBJ2-7 | TRBV29-1 | TGCAGCGTTGAAGAAACTAGCGGGGGTTACGAGCAGTACTTC | CSVEETSGGYEQYF
. | . | TRBJ2-2 | TRBV11-3 | TGTGCCAGCAGCCCAGACAGGGTGGCGGGATACGGGGAGCTGTTTTTT | CASSPDRVAGYGELFF
TRBD1 | . | TRBJ2-2 | TRBV11-3 | TGTGCCAGCAGCCCTGATACAGGGGGCACCGGGGAGCTGTTTTTT | CASSPDTGGTGELFF
. | . | TRBJ2-1 | TRBV7-7 | TGTGCCAGCAGCTTGTTGACAGTCTACAATGAGCAGTTCTTC | CASSLLTVYNEQFF
TRBD2 | . | TRBJ2-3 | TRBV11-3 | TGTGCCAGCAGCTTTTTCGCGGGAGGAGGAACAGATACGCAGTATTTT | CASSFFAGGGTDTQYF
. | . | TRBJ2-3 | TRBV12-5 | TGTGCCAGCCGATCCAGCGAGGCTAGCACAGATACGCAGTATTTT | CASRSSEASTDTQYF
. | few | TRBJ1-1 | TRBV19 | TGTGCCAGTAGACCCCCAGGCATGAACACTGAAGCTTTCTTT | CASRPPGMNTEAFF
. | . | TRBJ2-4 | TRBV19 | TGTGCCAGTAGTATCGCGGACATTCAGTACTTC | CASSIADIQYF
. | . | TRBJ1-1 | TRBV11-3 | TGTGCCAGCAGCTTAGGGCAGGCGAACACTGAAGCTTTCTTT | CASSLGQANTEAFF
TRBD1 | few | TRBJ2-7 | TRBV6-8 | TGTGCCAGCAGTCCCCGGGACAGGGGTGGGCACGAGCAGTACTTC | CASSPRDRGGHEQYF
. | . | TRBJ1-2 | TRBV28 | TGTGCCAGCAGACCCCAGCCCGTTGGTGGCTACACCTTC | CASRPQPVGGYTF
TRBD2 | few | TRBJ2-2 | TRBV19 | TGTGCCAGTATCTCGGGGGGGCCAGGAACCGGGGAGCTGTTTTTT | CASISGGPGTGELFF
. | once | TRBJ2-7 | TRBV18 | TGTGCCAGCTCACCACCTCAGGAGGGTGGGCAGTACTTC | CASSPPQEGGQYF
. | once | TRBJ2-7 | TRBV30 | TGTGCCTGGGGACGGGGGCCCGGATGGATTCGTCACGAGCAGTACTTC | CAWGRGPGWIRHEQYF
. | . | TRBJ2-1 | TRBV28 | TGTGCCAGCAGTTTATTATATGGGGTGAATGAGCAGTTCTTC | CASSLLYGVNEQFF
. | . | TRBJ1-2 | TRBV14 | TGTGCCAGCAGCCAAGAAAGCTGGGACGGTAACTATGGCTACACCTTC | CASSQESWDGNYGYTF
TRBD2 | . | TRBJ2-3 | TRBV11-3 | TGTGCCAGCAGCCCCGGGGCGGGAGGCACAGATACGCAGTATTTT | CASSPGAGGTDTQYF